This T cell receptor beta chain was recovered during a study of T-cell reconstitution after alpha-beta-depleted transplantation in children. Unique molecular identifiers were incorporated during preparation of the TCRbeta library. Each CDR3 protein gets one entry after TCRdb re-called the PCR reads with MiXCR. This table has some 550,000 distinct CDR3 sequences, about a sixth appearing once. Trimming pared 4 bases from V and 0 bases from J, leaving 10 bases between. This CDR3 region has 15 residues. Germline CDR1 SGHDT, CDR2 YYEEEE. The sample was PBMCs from the stem cell graft donor, taken from the stem cell graft. The clonotype comes from a human donor who donated a stem cell graft to a child with acute lymphoblastic leukemia. The chain links TRBV5-6 to TRBJ2-2; no clear D gene. CDR3 sequence reads: CASSLGSSNTGELFF. Here the CDR3 DNA reads TGTGCCAGCAGCCTTGGGTCCTCGAACACCGGGGAGCTGTTTTTT.